Shown below are 32 T cell receptor beta chains from a single sample sequenced in a study of shared T cell receptors in the human thymus. Clones were sequenced by immunoSEQ multiplex PCR, and TCRdb holds only the in-frame ones, with some missing. This sample yields hundreds of thousands of clones, of which 78% are seen a single time; less than 0.015% belongs to the top ten. This sample also appeared in a second study, on human thymus T cells.

The sample was thymocytes. The receptor set was obtained from a boy younger than two with a congenital heart defect.

The chain joins TRBV30 to TRBJ2-1; D is uncertain. The CDR3 runs to 11 residues. Trimming stripped 3 bases from V and 4 bases from J, with 4 bases between. CDR1 and CDR2 from the germline V gene are GTSNPN and SVGIG (reference sequence). CDR3 nucleotide sequence: TGTGCCTGGAGACAGTACAATGAGCAGTTCTTC. This codes for CAWRQYNEQFF.

This chain joins TRBV28 and TRBJ1-5; 9 bases are a match to TRBD1. J gave up 0 bases and V 3 bases, and 12 bases lay outside the gene matches. The germline gives CDR1 MDHEN, CDR2 SYDVKM. There are 19 residues in the CDR3. Written as DNA, the CDR3 is TGTGCCAGCAGTTTTCAGGGACAGGGAAGAGGGGATAGCAATCAGCCCCAGCATTTT. It specifies CASSFQGQGRGDSNQPQHF.

The V gene is TRBV28, the J gene TRBJ1-2, with D hard to call. This CDR3 has 16 residues. Looked up from germline, CDR1 is MDHEN and CDR2 is SYDVKM. V gave up 6 bases and J gave up 2 bases, with 19 bases separating them. The DNA of the CDR3 is TGTGCCAGCAGCACCCCTCTCGGTTTGGGCAACTATGGCTACACCTTC. Translating gives CASSTPLGLGNYGYTF.

This chain connects TRBV18 to TRBJ2-3; 8 bases line up with TRBD2. The germline gives CDR1 KGHSH, CDR2 LQKENI. The ends lost 2 bases at V and 6 bases at J; junction bases unmatched: 7. The length of the CDR3 is 15 residues. CDR3 DNA: TGTGCCAGCTCACCAATCCGACTAGCGAGCGATACGCAGTATTTT. Translated, it gives CASSPIRLASDTQYF.

V usage is TRBV7-3 and J usage is TRBJ1-2; D uncertain. There are 12 residues in the CDR3. Trimming cost V 4 bases and J 8 bases, with 11 bases left between them. Per the germline V gene, CDR1 is SGHTA and CDR2 is FQGTGA. CDR3 loop: CASSSGEGGYTF. The DNA of the CDR3 is TGTGCCAGCAGCTCAGGCGAGGGAGGCTACACCTTC.

The chain links TRBV21-1 to TRBJ2-2; TRBD2 is the table's D call and was not checked against the DNA. TRBV21-1 is assigned pseudogene status. CDR3 length: 15 amino acids. The CDR3 DNA sequence: TGTGCCAGCAGTCGACCCGGGACTAGTTGCGGGGAGCTGTTTTTT. Its translation: CASSRPGTSCGELFF.

V gene TRBV9 combines with J gene TRBJ2-3, with 10 nucleotides matching TRBD2. In germline, CDR1 is SGDLS, CDR2 YYNGEE. This CDR3 comprises 17 residues. J lost 0 bases, V lost 4 bases, and 8 bases had no gene match. CDR3 amino acids: CASSTRTSGESTDTQYF. DNA of the CDR3: TGTGCCAGCAGCACCCGGACTAGCGGAGAGAGCACAGATACGCAGTATTTT.

The V gene is TRBV10-3, the J gene TRBJ2-3; 10 nucleotides match TRBD2. The V gene's germline CDR1 is ENHRY and CDR2 SYGVKD. With V trimmed by 10 bases and J by 6 bases, 10 bases remained unmatched. CDR3 length: 14 residues. This chain's CDR3 is CASGEREGRDTQYF. Here the CDR3 DNA reads TGTGCCAGCGGTGAGCGGGAGGGCCGGGATACGCAGTATTTT.

Concerning this clone: This same CDR3 is encoded by further DNA sequences in the sample. The chain has TRBV6-5 and TRBJ2-2; D gene uncertain. Germline V lookup: CDR1 MNHEY, CDR2 SVGAGI. V gave up 5 bases and J gave up 3 bases, with 4 bases separating them. CDR3 length: 12 residues. The CDR3 region is CASSPDTGELFF. DNA for the CDR3: TGTGCCAGCAGTCCCGACACCGGGGAGCTGTTTTTT.

V gene TRBV5-5 combines with J gene TRBJ2-7; 7 bases line up with TRBD2. From germline, CDR1 is SGHKS and CDR2 YYEKEE (reference sequence). The V segment lost 3 bases and the J segment 2 bases; nucleotides outside the gene matches: 8. CDR3 size: 15 residues. The CDR3: CASSWMRGLTYEQYF. CDR3 coding DNA: TGTGCCAGCAGCTGGATGAGGGGACTAACCTACGAGCAGTACTTC.

The chain recombines TRBV7-6 with TRBJ2-7; perhaps TRBD1 as D (6 bases). CDR1 is SGHVS and CDR2 is FNYEAQ in the germline V gene. This CDR3 contains 13 residues. V was pared by 5 bases and J by 3 bases, with 11 bases between. Written as DNA, the CDR3 is TGTGCCAGCAGCGAAGGGGGTGTCTACGAGCAGTACTTC. Its translation is CASSEGGVYEQYF.

The chain uses TRBV25-1 and TRBJ1-5, with no clear D. There are 16 residues in the CDR3. Between the trimmed V and J ends, which lost 3 bases and 2 bases, there was a span of 14 bases. Germline CDR1 reads MGHDK; CDR2 reads SYGVNS. The CDR3, as DNA: TGTGCCAGCAGTGAGTGGTCTGGAGATGGCAATCAGCCCCAGCATTTT. Translating it yields CASSEWSGDGNQPQHF.

The CDR3 spells CAASGTDTQYF. CDR3 in DNA: TGTGCGGCGTCAGGGACAGATACGCAGTATTTT. V and J are TRBV7-2 and TRBJ2-3; D possibly corresponds to TRBD1 (5 bases). The CDR3 consists of 11 residues. The germline V gene encodes CDR1 SGHTA and CDR2 FQGNSA.

The chain links TRBV28 to TRBJ2-5, with D perhaps matching TRBD2 (5 bases). Germline values: CDR1 MDHEN, CDR2 SYDVKM. The CDR3 contains 12 residues. Trimming removed 10 bases at V and 2 bases at J, with 11 bases between. The CDR3 is CAIEGTQETQYF. In DNA, the CDR3 is TGTGCCATCGAGGGCACACAAGAGACCCAGTACTTC.

The chain is built from TRBV9 and TRBJ2-3; 8 bases map to TRBD2. The CDR3 totals 14 residues. With 2 bases clipped from V and 3 bases from J, the junction kept 2 bases outside the gene matches. The germline V gene has CDR1 SGDLS and CDR2 YYNGEE. The CDR3 loop is CASSVKRETDTQYF. The DNA for the CDR3 is TGTGCCAGCAGCGTCAAGCGGGAGACAGATACGCAGTATTTT.

The chain is built from TRBV20-1 and TRBJ2-7; D might be TRBD1 (6 bases). Germline V gene data show CDR1 as DFQATT and CDR2 as SNEGSKA (reference sequence). The CDR3 has 11 amino acids. The DNA for the CDR3 is TGCAGCGGGACAAAACCACACGAGCAGTACTTC. Translation: CSGTKPHEQYF.

V and J are TRBV19 and TRBJ2-3, with a possible D match to TRBD1 (6 bases). Germline values: CDR1 LNHDA, CDR2 SQIVND (reference sequence). Deletions cut 3 bases from V and 2 bases from J, with 12 bases between. The CDR3 spans 15 residues. The CDR3 bases are TGTGCCAGTAGTATCAACAGGGCCGTCACAGATACGCAGTATTTT. Translation gives CASSINRAVTDTQYF.

V is TRBV4-1 and J is TRBJ2-7; 8 bases line up with TRBD1. The CDR3 runs 16 residues. Germline V CDR1 and CDR2: MGHRA, YSYEKL. Trimming cost V 0 bases and J 5 bases; bases outside gene matches: 9. The CDR3 loop is CASSQDEVTGAHEQYF. The CDR3 DNA reads as TGCGCCAGCAGCCAAGATGAAGTGACAGGGGCCCACGAGCAGTACTTC.

The rearrangement links TRBV27 to TRBJ2-7, with 8 bases fitting TRBD1. V was pared by 5 bases and J by 1 base, with 4 bases of the junction left unmatched. This CDR3 has 14 residues. The V gene's germline CDR1 is MNHEY and CDR2 SMNVEV (reference sequence). The CDR3: CASSPDRGSYEQYF. CDR3 in DNA: TGTGCCAGCAGTCCAGACAGGGGTTCCTACGAGCAGTACTTC.

The chain links TRBV18 to TRBJ2-3; D may be TRBD1 (6 bases). The V end was cut by 3 bases, the J end by 1 base, with 14 bases between. Germline V gives CDR1 KGHSH, CDR2 LQKENI. This CDR3 comprises 16 residues. The CDR3 DNA is TGTGCCAGCTCACCCGCCCGGGACACGGGCACAGATACGCAGTATTTT. Translating gives CASSPARDTGTDTQYF. The full variable domain, its missing parts supplied by reference TRBV18 and TRBJ2-3, is NAGVMQNPRHLVRRRGQEARLRCSPMKGHSHVYWYRQLPEEGLKFMVYLQKENIIDESGMPKERFSAEFPKEGPSILRIQQVVRGDSAAYFCASSPARDTGTDTQYFGPGTRLTVL.

The chain is built from TRBV2 and TRBJ1-1; 8 bases match TRBD1. Trimming removed 6 bases from V and 4 bases from J; junction bases left unmatched: 10. The length of the CDR3 is 15 residues. From germline, CDR1 is SNHLY and CDR2 FYNNEI. CDR3 sequence reads: CASRNVTGVLTEAFF. The CDR3 region has the DNA TGTGCCAGCAGGAACGTGACAGGGGTGCTCACTGAAGCTTTCTTT.

The chain carries TRBV11-2 and TRBJ2-5, with 8 positions matching TRBD2. Germline loops: CDR1 SGHAT, CDR2 FQNNGV. V lost 1 base to trimming and J lost 4 bases; unmatched junction nucleotides: 5. The CDR3 totals 15 residues. The CDR3 sequence is CASSLGPGRGETQYF. Here the CDR3 DNA reads TGTGCCAGCAGCTTAGGACCCGGGAGGGGAGAGACCCAGTACTTC.

The CDR3 reads CASSRQKTSGRFGYEQYF. DNA for the CDR3: TGTGCCAGCAGCCGACAGAAGACTAGCGGGAGGTTTGGCTACGAGCAGTACTTC. This rearrangement joins TRBV7-2 to TRBJ2-7, with 13 bases identical to TRBD2. This CDR3 is 18 amino acids long. After removal of 5 bases from V and 3 bases from J, the junction contained 13 bases not matched to a gene. Germline V gene data show CDR1 as SGHTA and CDR2 as FQGNSA.

The chain carries TRBV5-6 and TRBJ2-3; 9 bases map to TRBD2. There are 18 residues in the CDR3. From germline, CDR1 is SGHDT and CDR2 YYEEEE. V lost 1 base and J lost 7; bases outside the gene matches: 16. The CDR3 sequence is CASSLWLREGPLINTQYF. CDR3 nucleotides: TGTGCCAGCAGCTTGTGGTTGCGGGAGGGCCCTCTGATAAATACGCAGTATTTT.

The chain couples TRBV6-5 to TRBJ2-1; TRBD1 matches at 8 bases. The CDR3 totals 16 residues. Unmatched junction bases numbered 8, after V lost 4 bases and J lost 3 bases. Germline assignment: CDR1 MNHEY and CDR2 SVGAGI. The DNA for the CDR3 is TGTGCCAGCAGTTTATCAACAGGGGGGTACTACAATGAGCAGTTCTTC. Translating gives CASSLSTGGYYNEQFF.

V and J are TRBV28 and TRBJ2-3; D remains unclear. Germline lookup yields CDR1 MDHEN and CDR2 SYDVKM. V was clipped by 7 bases and J by 3 bases, with 5 bases between them. The length of the CDR3 is 11 residues. In DNA, the CDR3 is TGTGCCAGCAAGAGTACAGATACGCAGTATTTT. This codes for CASKSTDTQYF. The entire variable domain, with the rest obtained from reference TRBV28 and TRBJ2-3, is as follows: DVKVTQSSRYLVKRTGEKVFLECVQDMDHENMFWYRQDPGLGLRLIYFSYDVKMKEKGDIPEGYSVSREKKERFSLILESASTNQTSMYLCASKSTDTQYFGPGTRLTVL.

The chain combines TRBV6-5 with TRBJ2-5; D call uncertain. Germline CDR1 and CDR2: MNHEY and SVGAGI. Between the trimmed V and J ends, which lost 0 bases and 3 bases, there was a span of 11 bases. The CDR3 loop spans 15 amino acids. CDR3 in DNA: TGTGCCAGCAGTTACTCGAGGTCTAGGAAAGAGACCCAGTACTTC. This encodes CASSYSRSRKETQYF.

The chain employs TRBV5-4 and TRBJ2-7, with a weak D call TRBD2 (6 bases). There are 13 residues in the CDR3. Germline V gene sequence: CDR1 SGHNT, CDR2 YYREEE (reference sequence). V lost 3 bases, J lost 7 bases, and 14 bases lay in between. CDR3 nucleotide sequence: TGTGCCAGCAGCTCGGGGAAGGGGAGGGAGCAGTACTTC. Translating it yields CASSSGKGREQYF. The variable domain in full, completed from reference TRBV5-4 and TRBJ2-7, reads ETGVTQSPTHLIKTRGQQVTLRCSSQSGHNTVSWYQQALGQGPQFIFQYYREEENGRGNFPPRFSGLQFPNYSSELNVNALELDDSALYLCASSSGKGREQYFGPGTRLTVT.

The chain links TRBV5-1 to TRBJ2-3; maybe TRBD2 (6 bases). CDR1 is SGHRS, CDR2 YFSETQ, per germline. V gave up 4 bases and J gave up 2 bases, with 17 bases separating them. The CDR3 is 16 residues long. The CDR3 is CASSPGTPPHTDTQYF. The CDR3 region has the DNA TGCGCCAGCAGCCCCGGGACTCCGCCTCACACAGATACGCAGTATTTT.

V usage is TRBV29-1 and J usage is TRBJ2-7, with D possibly being TRBD2 (6 bases). This CDR3 has 15 amino acids. CDR1 is SQVTM, CDR2 ANQGSEA, per germline. Trimming removed 6 bases at V and 2 bases at J, with 20 bases between. This chain's CDR3 is CSVRGERALTYEQYF. Written as DNA, the CDR3 is TGCAGCGTGCGCGGGGAGCGGGCGCTAACCTACGAGCAGTACTTC.

This clone was detected a few times. This chain links TRBV21-1 with TRBJ2-7; TRBD1, as called in the table, went unchecked against the DNA. TRBV21-1 is classified as a pseudogene. CDR3 length: 15 amino acids. Here the CDR3 reads CASSKVLARGYEQYF. Here the CDR3 DNA reads TGTGCCAGCAGCAAAGTATTGGCCAGGGGCTACGAGCAGTACTTC.

The genes are TRBV30 and TRBJ2-1; D ambiguous. Per germline, CDR1 GTSNPN and CDR2 SVGIG (reference sequence). V dropped 3 bases and J dropped 5 bases, with 23 bases sitting between them. CDR3 length: 17 amino acids. CDR3 bases: TGTGCCTGGAGCCTTACTCGTCGGAGTACGAAGAACAATGAGCAGTTCTTC. Translating gives CAWSLTRRSTKNNEQFF.